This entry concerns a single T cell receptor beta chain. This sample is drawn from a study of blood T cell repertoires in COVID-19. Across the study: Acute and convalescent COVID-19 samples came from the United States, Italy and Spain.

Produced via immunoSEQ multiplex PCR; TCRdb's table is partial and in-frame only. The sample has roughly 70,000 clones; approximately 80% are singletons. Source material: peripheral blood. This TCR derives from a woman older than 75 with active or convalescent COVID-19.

The CDR3 sequence: CALKLAGATDTQYF. The CDR3 bases are TGTGCCTTGAAACTGGCGGGAGCAACAGATACGCAGTATTTT. The chain is built from TRBV18 and TRBJ2-3; TRBD2 aligns across 7 bases. The CDR3 runs 14 residues. Germline loops: CDR1 KGHSH, CDR2 LQKENI. The J segment lost 3 bases and the V segment lost 11 bases, leaving 11 bases of the junction unmatched.